The present T cell receptor beta chain was sequenced within a study of blood T cell repertoires in COVID-19. Background on the study: From T cells, B-cell-depleted T cells, or PBMCs came the material, which was cDNA or gDNA.

Categorization into cohorts depended on clinical history that participants reported. Germline assignment: CDR1 SGHTA and CDR2 FQGNSA. Trimming pared 5 bases from V and 5 bases from J, leaving 15 bases between. CDR3 length: 14 amino acids. Using immunoSEQ multiplex PCR, the repertoire was profiled, and TCRdb retains in-frame clones only, with some absent. The data show roughly 250,000 clones, roughly 88% seen once. This clone was seen more than once but under ten times. The sequenced material came from PBMCs or T cells enriched from blood (not recorded which). The chain joins TRBV7-2 to TRBJ1-1, with D tentatively TRBD1 (6 bases). The clonotype comes from a woman between 25 and 40 years old who had recovered from COVID-19. The chain's CDR3 is CASSRLQGRTEAFF. The DNA of the CDR3 is TGTGCCAGCAGCCGTTTACAGGGTCGGACTGAAGCTTTCTTT.